What follows are 3 T cell receptor beta chains derived from one specimen sequenced in a study of blood T cell repertoires in COVID-19. The method was immunoSEQ multiplex PCR; TCRdb's version includes in-frame clones alone and lacks a portion of them. The sample lists 150,000 to 200,000 clones; approximately 86% were seen once. The source material was peripheral blood. The receptors were sampled from a man aged 70-80 years with acute or convalescent COVID-19.

The chain employs TRBV9 and TRBJ2-1, with 11 bases matching TRBD2. There are 13 residues in the CDR3. Trimming cost V 4 bases and J 7 bases; bases outside gene matches: 1. CDR1 is SGDLS, CDR2 YYNGEE, per germline. The DNA of the CDR3 is TGTGCCAGCAGCTGGACTAGCGGGAATGAGCAGTTCTTC. This translates into CASSWTSGNEQFF. Based on the CDR3 plus reference TRBV9 and TRBJ2-1, the full variable domain is DSGVTQTPKHLITATGQRVTLRCSPRSGDLSVYWYQQSLDQGLQFLIQYYNGEERAKGNILERFSAQQFPDLHSELNLSSLELGDSALYFCASSWTSGNEQFFGPGTRLTVL.

The chain couples TRBV11-2 to TRBJ2-5; TRBD2 agrees at 8 bases. CDR3 length equals 14 residues. Germline CDR1 reads SGHAT; CDR2 reads FQNNGV. Trimming removed 5 bases from V and 1 base from J; junction bases left unmatched: 3. CDR3: CASSPTSGQETQYF. CDR3 nucleotides: TGTGCCAGCAGCCCTACTAGCGGCCAAGAGACCCAGTACTTC.

This CDR3 is CASSQTSGRDSEQYF. Here the CDR3 DNA reads TGTGCCAGCAGCCAGACTAGCGGGAGAGATAGCGAGCAGTACTTC. J is TRBJ2-7 and V is TRBV3-1 (or the pseudogene TRBV3-2), with 12 bases aligning to TRBD2. The V segment lost 3 bases and the J segment 6 bases; nucleotides outside the gene matches: 6. Germline loops: CDR1 LGHDT, CDR2 YNNKEL (reference sequence). The CDR3 loop spans 15 amino acids.